The T cell receptor beta chain under discussion was sequenced for a study of CD8 T cells in ankylosing spondylitis. Findings and caveats of the study: Within ankylosing spondylitis blood, a TCR beta motif made up of several highly homologous variants appeared to be characteristic. Matched ankylosing spondylitis synovial fluid reportedly showed significant enrichment of disease-linked clones. Earlier work had already found some motif variants in reactive arthritis synovial fluid and blood. CD8+ cells made up the disease-linked clones, which were relatively rare in peripheral blood.

This clonotype was counted only a few times. The antigen is unknown. Using quantitative 5'-RACE with molecular barcodes, the authors made TCR beta libraries. Via MiXCR, TCRdb re-called the 5' RACE reads, giving one row per CDR3 protein. The profile shows roughly 700,000 distinct CDR3 sequences, 15% to 20% of them singletons. Germline CDR1 reads MNHEY; CDR2 reads SMNVEV (reference sequence). With V trimmed by 10 bases and J by 10 bases, 6 bases remained unmatched. CDR3 length: 13 amino acids. The chain has TRBV27 and TRBJ2-1, with 14 bases aligning to TRBD2. The source is a male donor with ankylosing spondylitis. Sequenced sample: blood, either unsorted or a sorted T cell fraction (not recorded which). The CDR3 here is CATGTSGGREQFF. The CDR3, as DNA: TGTGCCACGGGGACTAGCGGGGGCAGGGAGCAGTTCTTC.